The source of this T cell receptor beta chain is a study of cytomegalovirus exposure and HLA in healthy donors. This CDR3 spans 15 amino acids. Between the trimmed V and J ends, which lost 1 base and 5 bases, there was a span of 9 bases. CDR1 is MGHRA and CDR2 is YSYEKL in the germline V gene. The PCR employed 60 Vbeta primers together with 13 Jbeta primers. Generated by immunoSEQ multiplex PCR, the TCRdb table keeps only in-frame clones and is missing some. This sample has some 140,000 clones, with roughly four fifths found just once. V gene TRBV4-1 combines with J gene TRBJ1-6; D is perhaps TRBD1 (5 bases). The receptor comes from a woman aged 50 to 65 in good health and CMV-seropositive. The sample was PBMCs. The CDR3 nucleotides read TGCGCCAGCAGCCAAGCGGACACCGATAATTCACCCCTCCACTTT. Translating gives CASSQADTDNSPLHF.